The 30 T cell receptor beta chains in this list originate from one sample, sequenced in a study of blood T cell repertoires in COVID-19. TCRdb's copy holds only in-frame clones and misses some; the assay was immunoSEQ multiplex PCR. The repertoire holds more than 150,000 clones, almost 90% seen once, with 0.55% to 0.8% in the top ten. Sequencing was done on a sample of peripheral blood. The receptors shown here come from a man aged 45-65 years with acute or convalescent COVID-19.

This rearrangement joins TRBV28 to TRBJ1-1; the D is unclear. Germline V CDR1 and CDR2: MDHEN, SYDVKM. Deletions cut 6 bases from V and 1 base from J, with 6 bases between. This CDR3 has 12 amino acids. The CDR3 spells CASSPGNTEAFF. The CDR3 DNA reads TGTGCCAGCAGCCCCGGGAACACTGAAGCTTTCTTT. The variable domain in full, with the rest retrieved from reference TRBV28 and TRBJ1-1, is DVKVTQSSRYLVKRTGEKVFLECVQDMDHENMFWYRQDPGLGLRLIYFSYDVKMKEKGDIPEGYSVSREKKERFSLILESASTNQTSMYLCASSPGNTEAFFGQGTRLTVV.

The V and J genes are TRBV29-1 and TRBJ1-5, with D perhaps matching TRBD1 (5 bases). Germline loops: CDR1 SQVTM, CDR2 ANQGSEA. V dropped 4 bases and J dropped 4 bases, with 11 bases sitting between them. CDR3 length equals 13 residues. The CDR3 sequence is CSVVTGLNQPQHF. The CDR3 DNA follows: TGCAGCGTTGTAACAGGCCTGAATCAGCCCCAGCATTTT. Based on the CDR3 plus reference TRBV29-1 and TRBJ1-5, the full variable domain is SAVISQKPSRDICQRGTSLTIQCQVDSQVTMMFWYRQQPGQSLTLIATANQGSEATYESGFVIDKFPISRPNLTFSTLTVSNMSPEDSSIYLCSVVTGLNQPQHFGDGTRLSIL.

The chain is built from TRBV27 and TRBJ1-2; maybe TRBD1 (6 bases). The germline V gene encodes CDR1 MNHEY and CDR2 SMNVEV (reference sequence). V dropped 4 bases and J dropped 4 bases, with 13 bases sitting between them. This CDR3 region has 14 residues. In nucleotides, the CDR3 is TGTGCCAGCAGTTCAAACAGGGTGTCCTATGGCTACACCTTC. Its translation: CASSSNRVSYGYTF.

The chain joins TRBV5-1 to TRBJ1-4; 9 nucleotides agree with TRBD1. The CDR3 sequence is 18 residues long. The V gene's germline CDR1 is SGHRS and CDR2 YFSETQ. V lost 0 bases to trimming and J lost 5 bases; unmatched junction nucleotides: 11. The CDR3 DNA follows: TGCGCCAGCAGCTTGGCCGCGACAGGGGGTAGCGTGAATGAAAAACTGTTTTTT. Translated, it gives CASSLAATGGSVNEKLFF.

The V gene is TRBV6-2 or TRBV6-3, the J gene TRBJ2-7; TRBD2 might be the D (5 bases). Trimming pared 2 bases from V and 0 bases from J, leaving 8 bases between. The CDR3 runs to 14 residues. The V gene's germline CDR1 is MNHEY and CDR2 SVGEGT. The CDR3 DNA is TGTGCCAGCAGTTACGAGGGCTTCTCCTACGAGCAGTACGTC. It is translated as CASSYEGFSYEQYV.

The rearrangement links TRBV10-3 to TRBJ1-1; 12 positions agree with TRBD1. CDR3 length equals 14 residues. J lost 4 bases, V lost 10 bases, and 7 bases had no gene match. Germline V CDR1 and CDR2: ENHRY, SYGVKD. CDR3 coding DNA: TGTGCCACAGGGACAGGGGGCGCGACCACTGAAGCTTTCTTT. Encoded protein: CATGTGGATTEAFF.

This chain uses TRBV7-8 with TRBJ1-2; 8 nucleotides align to TRBD1. CDR1 and CDR2 from the germline V gene are SGHVS and FQNEAQ. The length of the CDR3 is 17 residues. J was trimmed by 4 bases and V by 0 bases; bases with no gene match: 10. The CDR3 nucleotides are TGTGCCAGCAGCTTAGCGCTGTCGACAGGGGCAAGCTATGGCTACACCTTC. Translated, it gives CASSLALSTGASYGYTF.

V is TRBV28 and J is TRBJ1-2, with 7 bases that match TRBD1. The trim removed 6 bases at V and 4 bases at J, leaving 8 bases unmatched. The CDR3 covers 14 residues. CDR1 and CDR2 from the germline V gene are MDHEN and SYDVKM. The CDR3 DNA sequence: TGTGCCAGCAGAATCACAGGGGAGGTCTATGGCTACACCTTC. Its translation: CASRITGEVYGYTF.

The genes are TRBV19 and TRBJ2-5; D possibly corresponds to TRBD1 (5 bases). Trimming left V 4 bases short and J 5 bases short, with 17 bases between. The CDR3 consists of 15 residues. Germline CDR1 is LNHDA and CDR2 is SQIVND (reference sequence). This chain's CDR3 is CASSTSGGAGETQYF. Written as DNA, the CDR3 is TGTGCCAGTAGTACCTCGGGTGGGGCCGGTGAGACCCAGTACTTC.

The chain has TRBV9 and TRBJ1-6, with D hard to call. This CDR3 region has 18 residues. Germline CDR1 reads SGDLS; CDR2 reads YYNGEE. The V end lost 0 bases, the J end lost 3 bases, and 16 bases lay between the germline ends. The CDR3 DNA reads TGTGCCAGCAGCGTAGGGCAAGGAGGGAACGGCTATAATTCACCCCTCCACTTT. This sequence encodes CASSVGQGGNGYNSPLHF. Based on the CDR3 plus reference TRBV9 and TRBJ1-6, the full variable domain is DSGVTQTPKHLITATGQRVTLRCSPRSGDLSVYWYQQSLDQGLQFLIQYYNGEERAKGNILERFSAQQFPDLHSELNLSSLELGDSALYFCASSVGQGGNGYNSPLHFGNGTRLTVT.

The rearrangement joins TRBV5-4 to TRBJ1-2, with D perhaps TRBD1 (5 bases). Germline V gene data show CDR1 as SGHNT and CDR2 as YYREEE (reference sequence). Trimming removed 3 bases from V and 9 bases from J, with 15 bases in between. This CDR3 is 13 amino acids long. The CDR3 loop is CASSSPGGFSYTF. The CDR3 nucleotides read TGTGCCAGCAGCTCCCCTGGGGGGTTCAGCTACACCTTC.

This clone is a singleton in its sample. An end of the junction does not agree with germline; a read error may underlie this. The rearrangement uses TRBV11-2 and TRBJ1-2, with 7 nucleotides matching TRBD1. The CDR3 runs 13 residues. CDR1 and CDR2 from the germline V gene are SGHAT and FQNNGV. CDR3 in DNA: TGTGCCAGCAGCTTAGCTCACGGGGGACAGCCTGTCTTC. Amino acid sequence: CASSLAHGGQPVF.

The gene calls are TRBV11-2 and TRBJ1-2; D is possibly TRBD1 (5 bases). Trimming removed 2 bases from V and 3 bases from J, with 16 bases in between. Looked up from germline, CDR1 is SGHAT and CDR2 is FQNNGV. CDR3 length: 16 residues. CDR3 bases: TGTGCCAGCAGCTTAAGCTCACGGACGGGGGACTATGGCTACACCTTC. Translation: CASSLSSRTGDYGYTF.

The chain links TRBV7-9 to TRBJ1-3; no definite D call. CDR1 and CDR2 from the germline V gene are SEHNR and FQNEAQ (reference sequence). Trimming took 1 base from V and 1 from J, leaving 11 bases between them. CDR3 length: 16 amino acids. Here the CDR3 DNA reads TGTGCCAGCAGCTTAGTCGGGTGGATTTCTGGAAACACCATATATTTT. Its protein is CASSLVGWISGNTIYF.

The chain carries TRBV3-1 (or the pseudogene TRBV3-2) and TRBJ1-6, with unresolved D. This CDR3 has 16 residues. With 1 base removed from V and 0 bases from J, the gap between germline ends came to 7 bases. CDR1 and CDR2 from the germline V gene are LGHDT and YNNKEL (reference sequence). In DNA, the CDR3 is TGTGCCAGCAGCCAAGGATTTAGCTCCTATAATTCACCCCTCCACTTT. Translating gives CASSQGFSSYNSPLHF.

The J gene is TRBJ2-7, the V gene TRBV28; 8 bases align to TRBD1. Germline loops: CDR1 MDHEN, CDR2 SYDVKM. The CDR3 runs to 15 residues. V lost 6 bases and J lost 4; bases outside the gene matches: 11. The CDR3 reads CASSTEQGVRYEQYF. The CDR3 bases are TGTGCCAGCAGCACCGAACAGGGGGTAAGGTACGAGCAGTACTTC.

The rearrangement links TRBV20-1 to TRBJ2-1; D gene unclear. Germline V lookup: CDR1 DFQATT, CDR2 SNEGSKA (reference sequence). The V end lost 6 bases, the J end lost 3 bases, and 6 bases lay between the germline ends. This CDR3 comprises 11 residues. The CDR3 DNA sequence: TGCAGTGCCGCGGACTACAATGAGCAGTTCTTC. It encodes CSAADYNEQFF.

This clone was detected once. The chain joins TRBV19 to TRBJ2-4; D perhaps matches TRBD2 (5 bases). V lost 3 bases to trimming and J lost 0 bases, with 15 bases between them. There are 17 residues in the CDR3. Germline V gene data show CDR1 as LNHDA and CDR2 as SQIVND (reference sequence). The CDR3 is CASSMPRDRGAKNIQYF. Written as DNA, the CDR3 is TGTGCCAGTAGTATGCCCCGAGACCGGGGAGCCAAAAACATTCAGTACTTC.

The chain has TRBV19 and TRBJ1-1, with 7 nucleotides matching TRBD1. The V gene end was trimmed by 6 bases and the J gene end by 0 bases; junction bases not matched to a gene: 4. The CDR3 is made up of 14 amino acids. Germline assignment: CDR1 LNHDA and CDR2 SQIVND (reference sequence). The CDR3 bases are TGTGCCAGTAGCCTCGGGACAGTGAACACTGAAGCTTTCTTT. This translates into CASSLGTVNTEAFF.

The chain is built from TRBV2 and TRBJ1-6; D gene uncertain. Trimming removed 1 base at V and 10 bases at J, with 11 bases between. There are 14 residues in the CDR3. Germline V gene data show CDR1 as SNHLY and CDR2 as FYNNEI. In nucleotides, the CDR3 is TGTGCCAGCAGTGAAGGGAGGGTGCACTCACCCCTCCACTTT. Translating gives CASSEGRVHSPLHF. Based on the CDR3 plus reference TRBV2 and TRBJ1-6, the full variable domain is EPEVTQTPSHQVTQMGQEVILRCVPISNHLYFYWYRQILGQKVEFLVSFYNNEISEKSEIFDDQFSVERPDGSNFTLKIRSTKLEDSAMYFCASSEGRVHSPLHFGNGTRLTVT.

Here the CDR3 DNA reads TGTGCCAGCAGCTTAGTACACAGGGTCGTGAACACTGAAGCTTTCTTT. Its translation: CASSLVHRVVNTEAFF. The J gene is TRBJ1-1, the V gene TRBV7-9; weak D call: TRBD1 (6 bases). In germline, CDR1 is SEHNR, CDR2 FQNEAQ (reference sequence). Between the trimmed V and J ends, which lost 1 base and 0 bases, there was a span of 12 bases. The CDR3 is 16 residues long.

The chain employs TRBV6-5 and TRBJ2-2, with a tentative D call TRBD1 (5 bases). This CDR3 has 12 amino acids. Germline assignment: CDR1 MNHEY and CDR2 SVGAGI. The ends were cut back, 8 bases at V and 9 bases at J, with 13 bases in the middle. The DNA of the CDR3 is TGTGCCAGCGGGGCTGAGCTGAGGGAGCTGTTTTTT. It specifies CASGAELRELFF.

This chain joins TRBV21-1 and TRBJ2-5; TRBD2 is taken as the D call from the table, unchecked against the DNA. TRBV21-1 corresponds to a pseudogene. The CDR3 is made up of 22 amino acids. The CDR3 sequence is CASSKALKVPSGRAGKRETQYF. The CDR3 DNA follows: TGTGCCAGCAGCAAAGCGCTTAAAGTTCCGAGCGGGAGGGCCGGAAAAAGGGAGACCCAGTACTTC.

The chain couples TRBV27 to TRBJ2-5; 9 bases agree with TRBD2. Germline V gene sequence: CDR1 MNHEY, CDR2 SMNVEV (reference sequence). Unmatched junction bases numbered 8, after V lost 5 bases and J lost 1 base. This CDR3 region has 16 residues. The CDR3 reads CASSNLAGFIQETQYF. DNA for the CDR3: TGTGCCAGCAGTAACCTAGCGGGATTCATCCAAGAGACCCAGTACTTC.

The chain is built from TRBV30 and TRBJ2-7, with D possibly being TRBD2 (6 bases). The CDR3 consists of 13 residues. Germline V gene data show CDR1 as GTSNPN and CDR2 as SVGIG (reference sequence). The germline V and J ends were trimmed by 2 bases and 4 bases, with 12 bases remaining between them. CDR3 sequence: CAWSLAVPYEQYF. The DNA for the CDR3 is TGTGCCTGGAGTTTAGCGGTGCCGTACGAGCAGTACTTC.

This chain links TRBV5-1 with TRBJ1-6; no firm D call. The germline V gene encodes CDR1 SGHRS and CDR2 YFSETQ. The CDR3 spans 15 residues. V was pared by 4 bases and J by 4 bases, with 12 bases between. CDR3 sequence (DNA): TGCGCCAGCAGCGCGGGTATTTGGTATAATTCACCCCTCCACTTT. Its translation is CASSAGIWYNSPLHF.

The J gene is TRBJ2-5, the V gene TRBV7-2; 7 bases line up with TRBD1. The germline gives CDR1 SGHTA, CDR2 FQGNSA. The J segment lost 3 bases and the V segment lost 5 bases, leaving 12 bases of the junction unmatched. The CDR3 sequence is 16 residues long. CDR3 sequence reads: CASSLNLGQTKETQYF. CDR3 DNA sequence: TGTGCCAGCAGCCTGAACCTGGGACAGACAAAAGAGACCCAGTACTTC.

The chain has TRBV5-8 and TRBJ2-2; 8 bases map to TRBD2. V dropped 2 bases and J dropped 4; count of bases not matched to a gene: 19. In germline, CDR1 is SGHTS, CDR2 YDEGEE. The CDR3 contains 20 residues. CDR3 coding DNA: TGTGCCAGCAGCTTCCTCCCGGGGCGAGCGGGGGCCGTATTCACCGGGGAGCTGTTTTTT. The encoded protein is CASSFLPGRAGAVFTGELFF.

The chain links TRBV10-2 to TRBJ1-2; a possible D gene is TRBD1 (6 bases). Trimming pared 6 bases from V and 7 bases from J, leaving 15 bases between. Germline-derived CDR1 and CDR2 are WSHSY and SAAADI. The CDR3 is made up of 13 amino acids. The CDR3 DNA is TGCGCCAGCAGCGAAACAGGGTTTTTTGGCTACACCTTC. Its protein product is CASSETGFFGYTF.

The chain employs TRBV3-1 (or the pseudogene TRBV3-2) and TRBJ2-7; a possible D gene is TRBD1 (5 bases). The germline V gene has CDR1 LGHDT and CDR2 YNNKEL (reference sequence). The CDR3 consists of 14 residues. Trimming took 5 bases from V and 1 from J, leaving 12 bases between them. The CDR3 is CASSLTETSYEQYV. CDR3 nucleotides: TGTGCCAGCAGCTTGACAGAGACTTCCTACGAGCAGTACGTC.